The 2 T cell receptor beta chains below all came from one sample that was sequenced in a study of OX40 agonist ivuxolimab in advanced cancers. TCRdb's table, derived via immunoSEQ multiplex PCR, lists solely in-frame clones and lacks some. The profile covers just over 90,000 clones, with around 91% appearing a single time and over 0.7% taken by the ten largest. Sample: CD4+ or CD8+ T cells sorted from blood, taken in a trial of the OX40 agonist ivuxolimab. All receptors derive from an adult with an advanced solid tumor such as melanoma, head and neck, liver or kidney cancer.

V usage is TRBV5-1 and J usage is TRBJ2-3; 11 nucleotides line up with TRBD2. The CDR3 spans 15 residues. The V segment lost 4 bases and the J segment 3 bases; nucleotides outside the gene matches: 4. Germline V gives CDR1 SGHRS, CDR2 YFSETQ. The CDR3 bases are TGCGCCAGCAGCCCGAGACTAGCGGGAACAGATACGCAGTATTTT. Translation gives CASSPRLAGTDTQYF.

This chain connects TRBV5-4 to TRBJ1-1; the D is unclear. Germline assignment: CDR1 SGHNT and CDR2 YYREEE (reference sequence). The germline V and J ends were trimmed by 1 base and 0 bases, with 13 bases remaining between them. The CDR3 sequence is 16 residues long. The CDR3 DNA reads TGTGCCAGCAGCTTGACCCAGAAGACCCTGAACACTGAAGCTTTCTTT. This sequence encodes CASSLTQKTLNTEAFF.